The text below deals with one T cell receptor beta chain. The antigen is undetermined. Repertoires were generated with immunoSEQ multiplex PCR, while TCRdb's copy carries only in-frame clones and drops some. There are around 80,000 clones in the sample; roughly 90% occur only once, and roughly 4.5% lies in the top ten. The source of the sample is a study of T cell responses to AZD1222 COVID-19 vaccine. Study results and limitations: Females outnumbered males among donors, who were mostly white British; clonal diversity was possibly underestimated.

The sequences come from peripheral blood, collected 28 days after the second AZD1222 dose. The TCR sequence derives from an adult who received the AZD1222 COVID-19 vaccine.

The CDR3 spells CASSTIRVDGREQYF. The CDR3 coding sequence is TGTGCCAGCAGTACAATCAGGGTAGATGGTCGCGAGCAGTACTTC. The genes are TRBV6-5 and TRBJ2-7; weak D call: TRBD1 (5 bases). This CDR3 spans 15 amino acids. Trimming pared 5 bases from V and 6 bases from J, leaving 20 bases between. Germline CDR1 is MNHEY and CDR2 is SVGAGI.